This TCR beta chain came from a study of cytomegalovirus exposure and HLA in healthy donors. The CDR3 covers 14 residues. V lost 4 bases and J 6 bases, leaving 13 bases between the germline ends. Germline lookup yields CDR1 SNHLY and CDR2 FYNNEI. PCR involved 60 Vbeta and 13 Jbeta primers. Repertoires were generated with immunoSEQ multiplex PCR, while TCRdb's copy carries only in-frame clones and drops some. The table shows about 180,000 clones, with 70% to 75% occurring only once. Study-level points and caveats: Among the sequence variants, a highly shared cluster was likely an artifact of sequencing. V- and J-gene trimming of TCR beta was linked (in a later analysis) to a missense DCLRE1C variant. The productive fraction for most TCR beta V segments was about 87% or about 30% in an earlier analysis.

On this clone: Antigen specificity is unknown.

V is TRBV2 and J is TRBJ1-5, with TRBD1 as a possible D gene (5 bases). The specimen was PBMCs. This TCR came from a male donor in good health and CMV-seronegative. CDR3 amino acids: CASSARQGGQPQHF. CDR3 nucleotides: TGTGCCAGCAGTGCCCGGCAGGGAGGTCAGCCCCAGCATTTT.